One sample yielded the 31 T cell receptor beta chains listed below, sequenced in a study of blood T cell repertoires in COVID-19. Assay: immunoSEQ multiplex PCR; the TCRdb copy retains only in-frame clones and omits some. The sample contains 300,000 to 500,000 clones, over 75% of which appear only once. The sequenced sample was PBMCs or T cells enriched from blood (not recorded which). The receptors here all came from a woman aged 30 to 39 with acute COVID-19.

This clone has only one observation. This chain connects TRBV3-1 (or the pseudogene TRBV3-2) to TRBJ1-6; 7 bases align to TRBD1. Germline CDR1 reads LGHDT; CDR2 reads YNNKEL (reference sequence). The CDR3 spans 14 residues. Unmatched junction bases numbered 3, after V lost 1 base and J lost 9 bases. The CDR3 region is CASSQGQGISPLHF. In nucleotides, the CDR3 is TGTGCCAGCAGCCAAGGACAGGGAATTTCACCCCTCCACTTT.

The V and J genes are TRBV5-5 and TRBJ1-1; 10 bases map to TRBD1. The CDR3 runs 16 residues. Germline-derived CDR1 and CDR2 are SGHKS and YYEKEE (reference sequence). V lost 4 bases and J lost 0; bases outside the gene matches: 6. CDR3 nucleotide sequence: TGTGCCAGCAGCCCCGGGACAGGGGTCGTGAACACTGAAGCTTTCTTT. This gives the protein CASSPGTGVVNTEAFF.

The V gene is TRBV6-6, the J gene TRBJ1-2, with 8 bases identical to TRBD1. Losses at the gene ends were 5 bases for V and 7 bases for J; bases not matched to a gene: 3. This CDR3 region has 12 residues. Germline CDR1 reads MNHNY; CDR2 reads SVGAGI (reference sequence). The CDR3 bases are TGTGCCAGCAGTGGACAGGGAGGTGGCTACACCTTC. Amino acids: CASSGQGGGYTF.

The J gene is TRBJ1-2, the V gene TRBV30, with TRBD1 matching over 8 bases. With 4 bases clipped from V and 6 bases from J, the junction kept 10 bases outside the gene matches. Germline assignment: CDR1 GTSNPN and CDR2 SVGIG (reference sequence). The CDR3 length is 14 residues. The CDR3 protein is CAWNNRGFGHGYTF. CDR3 coding DNA: TGTGCCTGGAACAACAGGGGGTTCGGGCATGGCTACACCTTC. Combining the CDR3 with reference TRBV30 and TRBJ1-2 gives the whole variable domain SQTIHQWPATLVQPVGSPLSLECTVEGTSNPNLYWYRQAAGRGLQLLFYSVGIGQISSEVPQNLSASRPQDRQFILSSKKLLLSDSGFYLCAWNNRGFGHGYTFGSGTRLTVV.

V gene TRBV5-5 combines with J gene TRBJ1-1; TRBD1 matches at 7 bases. The CDR3 is made up of 16 amino acids. Losses at the gene ends were 4 bases for V and 5 bases for J; bases not matched to a gene: 14. CDR1 and CDR2 from the germline V gene are SGHKS and YYEKEE (reference sequence). Here the CDR3 reads CASSDDRVVIGTEAFF. In DNA, the CDR3 is TGTGCCAGCAGCGACGACAGGGTAGTGATAGGGACTGAAGCTTTCTTT.

This clone is a singleton in its sample. The chain employs TRBV18 and TRBJ1-4; no clear D. This CDR3 comprises 13 residues. The V gene lost 4 bases and the J gene lost 5 bases, with 8 bases spanning the gap. Per the germline V gene, CDR1 is KGHSH and CDR2 is LQKENI. CDR3 protein: CASSLGLNEKLFF. In nucleotides, the CDR3 is TGTGCCAGCTCACTAGGACTGAATGAAAAACTGTTTTTT.

This rearrangement joins TRBV5-4 to TRBJ2-3; 8 nucleotides line up with TRBD2. Trimming removed 3 bases from V and 4 bases from J; junction bases left unmatched: 4. Looked up from germline, CDR1 is SGHNT and CDR2 is YYREEE (reference sequence). The CDR3 length is 14 residues. The CDR3 here is CASSSAGGSDTQYF. CDR3 bases: TGTGCCAGCAGCTCGGCGGGGGGTTCAGATACGCAGTATTTT. Complete variable domain (other parts from reference TRBV5-4 and TRBJ2-3): ETGVTQSPTHLIKTRGQQVTLRCSSQSGHNTVSWYQQALGQGPQFIFQYYREEENGRGNFPPRFSGLQFPNYSSELNVNALELDDSALYLCASSSAGGSDTQYFGPGTRLTVL.

This clone was found once. The chain is built from TRBV5-6 and TRBJ1-4; 8 nucleotides match TRBD1. The CDR3 has 14 residues. CDR1 SGHDT and CDR2 YYEEEE come from the germline V gene. Trimming at V came to 4 bases and at J to 12 bases, leaving 11 bases not matched to a gene. The CDR3 spells CASSPLDREVELFF. The CDR3 DNA reads as TGTGCCAGCAGCCCACTGGACAGGGAAGTTGAACTGTTTTTT.

The chain uses TRBV29-1 and TRBJ2-1; D is perhaps TRBD1 (5 bases). Germline V CDR1 and CDR2: SQVTM, ANQGSEA. V lost 4 bases, J lost 5 bases, and 12 bases lay in between. The CDR3 loop spans 13 amino acids. CDR3 sequence: CSVVVTDHNEQFF. CDR3 coding DNA: TGCAGCGTTGTCGTGACAGATCACAATGAGCAGTTCTTC.

The chain is built from TRBV11-1 and TRBJ2-1; TRBD1 matches 7 bases. This CDR3 has 15 amino acids. CDR1 and CDR2 from the germline V gene are SGHAT and FQDESV (reference sequence). V lost 7 bases and J lost 0; bases outside the gene matches: 6. The CDR3 DNA follows: TGTGCCAGCACCCCGGGACAGCCCTCCTACAATGAGCAGTTCTTC. Protein: CASTPGQPSYNEQFF.

The genes are TRBV6-5 and TRBJ2-2; D may be TRBD1 (5 bases). The V gene's germline CDR1 is MNHEY and CDR2 SVGAGI. The CDR3 contains 15 residues. The ends were cut back, 6 bases at V and 0 bases at J, with 11 bases in the middle. CDR3 protein: CASSPTASNTGELFF. In DNA form, the CDR3 reads TGTGCCAGCAGCCCGACAGCCTCGAACACCGGGGAGCTGTTTTTT.

The chain carries TRBV4-3 and TRBJ2-1; 12 bases are a match to TRBD1. The CDR3 extends over 16 amino acids. V gave up 1 base and J gave up 8 bases; unmatched junction bases: 6. Germline V gene data show CDR1 as LGHNA and CDR2 as YSLEER. The CDR3 DNA follows: TGCGCCAGCAGCCAAGCCGGGACAGGGGGCTTAGATGAGCAGTTCTTC. Translation: CASSQAGTGGLDEQFF.

This clone has only one observation. The CDR3 region is CASTTLAGSNTEAFF. In nucleotides, the CDR3 is TGTGCCAGCACCACCCTGGCAGGGTCGAACACTGAAGCTTTCTTT. The rearrangement links TRBV7-8 to TRBJ1-1; D may be TRBD1 (5 bases). The length of the CDR3 is 15 residues. Germline CDR1 and CDR2: SGHVS and FQNEAQ. The V end lost 7 bases, the J end lost 1 base, and 16 bases lay between the germline ends.

The V and J genes are TRBV28 and TRBJ2-2; 10 bases map to TRBD2. Germline V gives CDR1 MDHEN, CDR2 SYDVKM. The CDR3 contains 15 residues. V lost 5 bases, J lost 1 base, and 1 base stayed unmatched. In nucleotides, the CDR3 is TGTGCCAGCAGTCCTAGCGGGGGGAACACCGGGGAGCTGTTTTTT. Its protein is CASSPSGGNTGELFF.

The rearrangement joins TRBV11-2 to TRBJ1-2; 7 bases agree with TRBD1. Trimming removed 5 bases from V and 4 bases from J; junction bases left unmatched: 7. This CDR3 is built from 14 residues. From germline, CDR1 is SGHAT and CDR2 FQNNGV. The CDR3 nucleotides are TGTGCCAGCAGCCAACCGGGACAGTTCTATGGCTACACCTTC. It encodes CASSQPGQFYGYTF.

J is TRBJ2-4 and V is TRBV7-2; maybe TRBD2 (5 bases). V lost 5 bases and J 1 base, leaving 9 bases between the germline ends. Germline V lookup: CDR1 SGHTA, CDR2 FQGNSA. This CDR3 is built from 14 residues. DNA of the CDR3: TGTGCCAGCAGCAATAGCGTGGCCAAAAACATTCAGTACTTC. It yields the protein CASSNSVAKNIQYF.

The chain links TRBV7-2 to TRBJ2-3, with 9 bases fitting TRBD2. CDR3 length: 16 amino acids. Germline CDR1 and CDR2: SGHTA and FQGNSA. Trimming at V came to 1 base and at J to 5 bases, leaving 7 bases not matched to a gene. The CDR3 DNA sequence: TGTGCCAGCAGCTTAGGAAGCGGGGGGAGAATAGATACGCAGTATTTT. Protein: CASSLGSGGRIDTQYF.

The chain is built from TRBV5-8 and TRBJ2-6; D uncertain. The V gene lost 4 bases and the J gene lost 0 bases, with 11 bases spanning the gap. Looked up from germline, CDR1 is SGHTS and CDR2 is YDEGEE. The CDR3 length is 16 residues. CDR3 in DNA: TGTGCCAGCAGCCAGATCTTACGCTCTGGGGCCAACGTCCTGACTTTC. Translated, it gives CASSQILRSGANVLTF. The entire variable domain, with the rest obtained from reference TRBV5-8 and TRBJ2-6, is as follows: EAGVTQSPTHLIKTRGQQATLRCSPISGHTSVYWYQQALGLGLQFLLWYDEGEERNRGNFPPRFSGRQFPNYSSELNVNALELEDSALYLCASSQILRSGANVLTFGAGSRLTVL.

The J gene is TRBJ1-2, the V gene TRBV7-8, with D tentatively TRBD1 (5 bases). From germline, CDR1 is SGHVS and CDR2 FQNEAQ. The CDR3 length is 16 residues. V shed 0 bases and J shed 4 bases, with 15 bases lying between them. CDR3 in DNA: TGTGCCAGCAGCTTAGCGCCGGCGACAGACCTCTATGGCTACACCTTC. Protein sequence: CASSLAPATDLYGYTF.

The chain employs TRBV6-5 and TRBJ2-7, with a possible D match to TRBD2 (6 bases). The germline CDR1 and CDR2 sequences are MNHEY and SVGAGI. The CDR3 has 14 residues. V shed 0 bases and J shed 4 bases, with 10 bases lying between them. The CDR3 DNA reads TGTGCCAGCAGTTACTCCCCGGAGGGGTACGAGCAGTACTTC. Its translation: CASSYSPEGYEQYF.

This chain connects TRBV9 to TRBJ1-6; no reliable D call. CDR3 length: 16 residues. Trimming removed 0 bases at V and 7 bases at J, with 14 bases between. CDR1 is SGDLS and CDR2 is YYNGEE in the germline V gene. In DNA form, the CDR3 reads TGTGCCAGCAGCGTAGCGGGTCCCGGTTCGAATTCACCCCTCCACTTT. Protein sequence: CASSVAGPGSNSPLHF.

This chain uses TRBV2 with TRBJ2-3; 7 nucleotides line up with TRBD1. CDR1 and CDR2 from the germline V gene are SNHLY and FYNNEI. The CDR3 spans 13 residues. V was pared by 7 bases and J by 6 bases, with 7 bases of the junction left unmatched. CDR3 protein: CASIAQGSDTQYF. Here the CDR3 DNA reads TGTGCCAGCATAGCACAGGGGTCGGATACGCAGTATTTT.

The sample holds one count of this clone. The rearrangement joins TRBV6-7 to TRBJ1-1, with 8 bases aligning to TRBD1. TRBV6-7 counts as an open reading frame of uncertain function. The CDR3 extends over 17 amino acids. The J segment lost 3 bases and the V segment lost 0 bases, leaving 9 bases of the junction unmatched. This CDR3 is CASSYSNDWTGYTEAFF. The CDR3 DNA reads as TGTGCCAGCAGTTACTCGAACGATTGGACAGGGTACACTGAAGCTTTCTTT.

This chain joins TRBV24-1 and TRBJ1-5; 9 bases line up with TRBD1. There are 16 residues in the CDR3. Germline V gene sequence: CDR1 KGHDR, CDR2 SFDVKD. V trimming: 3 bases; J trimming: 3 bases; junction bases outside the gene matches: 5. This CDR3 reads CATSDPGQGPNQPQHF. CDR3 DNA: TGTGCCACCAGTGATCCGGGACAGGGTCCCAATCAGCCCCAGCATTTT.

This clone was counted a few times. The genes are TRBV7-5 and TRBJ1-5. TRBV7-5 is deemed a pseudogene. The length of the CDR3 is 17 residues. As DNA, the CDR3 is TGTGTCAGAAGCTTCCCTCGACGGGGGTCAAGCAATCAGCCCCAGCATTTT. It yields the protein CVRSFPRRGSSNQPQHF.

The CDR3 loop is CASSDSGSYGYTF. CDR3 coding DNA: TGTGCCAGCAGTGACTCGGGGAGCTATGGCTACACCTTC. This rearrangement joins TRBV6-4 to TRBJ1-2; no definite D call. Germline CDR1 MRHNA, CDR2 SNTAGT. This CDR3 has 13 residues. Trimming stripped 0 bases from V and 4 bases from J, with 6 bases between.

V is TRBV2 and J is TRBJ1-4; D is ambiguous. This CDR3 has 15 residues. Trimming removed 2 bases from V and 3 bases from J, with 10 bases in between. The germline gives CDR1 SNHLY, CDR2 FYNNEI. The CDR3 sequence: CASSENGFPNEKLFF. For the CDR3, the DNA is TGTGCCAGCAGTGAAAACGGGTTTCCTAATGAAAAACTGTTTTTT.

CDR3 sequence (DNA): TGTGCCAGCAGCTTAGCCCGGGGGGCGCGCGGAAACACCATATATTTT. Its protein product is CASSLARGARGNTIYF. The chain combines TRBV7-2 with TRBJ1-3; TRBD1 might be the D (6 bases). The V end was cut by 0 bases, the J end by 4 bases, with 13 bases between. Looked up from germline, CDR1 is SGHTA and CDR2 is FQGNSA. The CDR3 spans 16 residues.

The chain couples TRBV7-2 to TRBJ2-2, with TRBD1 as a possible D gene (5 bases). Looked up from germline, CDR1 is SGHTA and CDR2 is FQGNSA. The CDR3 runs 14 residues. V lost 4 bases and J lost 3, with 9 bases in between. The chain's CDR3 is CASSWGSDTGELFF. CDR3 DNA sequence: TGTGCCAGCAGCTGGGGCAGTGACACCGGGGAGCTGTTTTTT.

Details on this clone: The same CDR3 also results from other DNA sequences found in this sample. The chain is built from TRBV12-3 or TRBV12-4 and TRBJ1-2; the D is unclear. CDR3 length: 11 residues. Trimming removed 1 base at V and 7 bases at J, with 4 bases between. The CDR3 reads CASSLGGGYTF. CDR3 nucleotides: TGTGCCAGCAGTTTAGGCGGTGGCTACACCTTC.

This clone came up a few times. The chain uses TRBV9 and TRBJ2-3, with TRBD2 matching over 11 bases. This CDR3 comprises 16 residues. The J segment lost 2 bases and the V segment lost 4 bases, leaving 6 bases of the junction unmatched. Germline V lookup: CDR1 SGDLS, CDR2 YYNGEE. The CDR3 DNA reads TGTGCCAGCAGCTCCTATAGCGGGGGGGTCACAGATACGCAGTATTTT. It specifies CASSSYSGGVTDTQYF.